These 29 T cell receptor beta chains came from one sample sequenced in a study of blood T cell repertoires in COVID-19. The table came from immunoSEQ multiplex PCR; TCRdb's copy has only in-frame clones and leaves some out. The table shows roughly 46,000 clones, with approximately 85% occurring only once. Material for sequencing was peripheral blood. The source of these receptors is a human donor in a cohort sampled during active COVID-19. The donor label of this sample is uncertain.

This sequence joins TRBV10-3 and TRBJ2-3, with a weak D call TRBD2 (7 bases). The ends were cut back, 9 bases at V and 3 bases at J, with 16 bases in the middle. Per germline, CDR1 ENHRY and CDR2 SYGVKD. The CDR3 has 14 amino acids. This CDR3 is CAIRGGTITDTQYF. The CDR3, as DNA: TGTGCCATAAGGGGGGGCACAATTACAGATACGCAGTATTTT.

V gene TRBV2 combines with J gene TRBJ2-3, with D tentatively TRBD2 (5 bases). The CDR3 sequence is 13 residues long. Trimming shortened V by 7 bases and J by 2 bases, and 10 bases separated the two germline ends. CDR1 SNHLY and CDR2 FYNNEI come from the germline V gene. CDR3 sequence reads: CASTGRDTDTQYF. CDR3 bases: TGTGCCAGCACGGGTCGGGACACAGATACGCAGTATTTT.

This clone was detected once. The chain couples TRBV5-1 to TRBJ2-1; TRBD2 might be the D (5 bases). Germline CDR1 is SGHRS and CDR2 is YFSETQ. V was clipped by 1 base and J by 8 bases, with 10 bases between them. This CDR3 contains 13 residues. As DNA, the CDR3 is TGCGCCAGCAGCTTGAACCCGGGATATGAGCAGTTCTTC. Protein: CASSLNPGYEQFF. The full variable domain, rest sourced from reference TRBV5-1 and TRBJ2-1, is KAGVTQTPRYLIKTRGQQVTLSCSPISGHRSVSWYQQTPGQGLQFLFEYFSETQRNKGNFPGRFSGRQFSNSRSEMNVSTLELGDSALYLCASSLNPGYEQFFGPGTRLTVL.

CDR3 nucleotide sequence: TGTGCCAGCAGCTTGTCTATTTTGCGGGGACAGGGCTACGAGCAGTACTTC. This codes for CASSLSILRGQGYEQYF. This chain links TRBV5-5 with TRBJ2-7; 9 nucleotides agree with TRBD1. The V gene end was trimmed by 1 base and the J gene end by 3 bases; junction bases not matched to a gene: 11. The length of the CDR3 is 17 residues. Germline CDR1 reads SGHKS; CDR2 reads YYEKEE (reference sequence).

This rearrangement joins TRBV7-9 to TRBJ2-5, with D tentatively TRBD1 (5 bases). V was cut by 0 bases and J by 5 bases, with 16 bases left in between. CDR3 length equals 16 residues. Germline lookup yields CDR1 SEHNR and CDR2 FQNEAQ (reference sequence). The CDR3 DNA reads TGTGCCAGCAGCTTAGCGGCAGGGTCTACGAGGGAGACCCAGTACTTC. The encoded protein is CASSLAAGSTRETQYF.

The rearrangement joins TRBV28 to TRBJ1-3; tentatively, D is TRBD1 (5 bases). Germline V gives CDR1 MDHEN, CDR2 SYDVKM. The CDR3 is 15 residues long. Trimming took 4 bases from V and 6 from J, leaving 16 bases between them. The CDR3 coding sequence is TGTGCCAGCAGTTCACCTCTCGGGGGGGTAAACACCATATATTTT. It yields the protein CASSSPLGGVNTIYF. Full variable domain (rest looked up from reference TRBV28 and TRBJ1-3): DVKVTQSSRYLVKRTGEKVFLECVQDMDHENMFWYRQDPGLGLRLIYFSYDVKMKEKGDIPEGYSVSREKKERFSLILESASTNQTSMYLCASSSPLGGVNTIYFGEGSWLTVV.

The genes are TRBV18 and TRBJ2-5, with a possible D match to TRBD1 (5 bases). This CDR3 spans 13 amino acids. V dropped 2 bases and J dropped 1 base, with 5 bases sitting between them. CDR1 and CDR2 from the germline V gene are KGHSH and LQKENI. CDR3 residues: CASSPDSQETQYF. CDR3 coding DNA: TGTGCCAGCTCACCAGACAGCCAAGAGACCCAGTACTTC.

The V gene is TRBV4-1, the J gene TRBJ1-4; 9 bases agree with TRBD1. Germline assignment: CDR1 MGHRA and CDR2 YSYEKL. Trimming removed 4 bases from V and 4 bases from J; junction bases left unmatched: 7. The CDR3 totals 16 residues. This CDR3 reads CASSRIGQGFNEKLFF. The CDR3 DNA is TGCGCCAGCAGCCGAATCGGACAGGGGTTTAATGAAAAACTGTTTTTT.

The chain employs TRBV2 and TRBJ1-6; the match to TRBD1 covers 8 bases. This CDR3 spans 18 amino acids. V was clipped by 6 bases and J by 5 bases; unmatched bases: 15. CDR1 is SNHLY and CDR2 is FYNNEI in the germline V gene. The CDR3 protein is CASSLDRVRHQNNSPLHF. The CDR3 bases are TGTGCCAGCAGCTTGGACAGGGTCCGCCACCAGAATAATTCACCCCTCCACTTT.

Only one count was recorded for this clone. The gene calls are TRBV7-3 and TRBJ2-3; TRBD2 aligns across 12 bases. Trimming removed 5 bases from V and 2 bases from J; junction bases left unmatched: 5. CDR3 length equals 16 residues. Germline CDR1 SGHTA, CDR2 FQGTGA. In DNA form, the CDR3 reads TGTGCCAGCAGCCCCGGACTAGCGGGGACCACAGATACGCAGTATTTT. This gives the protein CASSPGLAGTTDTQYF.

Points on this clone: The sample contains more than one DNA sequence encoding this CDR3. The chain is built from TRBV6-5 and TRBJ1-2; 8 bases align to TRBD1. Losses at the gene ends were 2 bases for V and 7 bases for J; bases not matched to a gene: 9. The CDR3 extends over 15 amino acids. CDR1 and CDR2 from the germline V gene are MNHEY and SVGAGI. CDR3 sequence (DNA): TGTGCCAGCAGTTACGGGCAGGGGGCGCTTCGTGGCTACACCTTC. Protein sequence: CASSYGQGALRGYTF.

In this sample, this clone turned up a few times. The chain couples TRBV30 to TRBJ1-2; the D is unclear. CDR1 is GTSNPN and CDR2 is SVGIG in the germline V gene (reference sequence). The CDR3 is 14 residues long. Trimming left V 2 bases short and J 2 bases short, with 12 bases between. Here the CDR3 reads CAWSYPGRNYGYTF. CDR3 coding DNA: TGTGCCTGGAGTTATCCAGGTAGGAACTATGGCTACACCTTC. The full variable domain, in which reference TRBV30 and TRBJ1-2 provide the parts outside the CDR3, is SQTIHQWPATLVQPVGSPLSLECTVEGTSNPNLYWYRQAAGRGLQLLFYSVGIGQISSEVPQNLSASRPQDRQFILSSKKLLLSDSGFYLCAWSYPGRNYGYTFGSGTRLTVV.

J is TRBJ2-5 and V is TRBV14; no clear D gene. CDR3 length: 11 residues. The V gene's germline CDR1 is SGHDN and CDR2 FVKESK. Trimming left V 5 bases short and J 5 bases short, with 6 bases between. The CDR3 DNA follows: TGTGCCAGCAGCGTGGAGGAGACCCAGTACTTC. It specifies CASSVEETQYF.

The rearrangement links TRBV27 to TRBJ2-2, with TRBD1 identical over 9 bases. Germline V gene sequence: CDR1 MNHEY, CDR2 SMNVEV (reference sequence). The CDR3 loop spans 15 amino acids. The CDR3 spells CACASQGASTGELFF. CDR3 bases: TGTGCTTGCGCCTCACAGGGGGCGAGCACCGGGGAGCTGTTTTTT.

The rearrangement joins TRBV5-1 to TRBJ1-1; tentative D call: TRBD1 (5 bases). The ends were cut back, 5 bases at V and 0 bases at J, with 14 bases in the middle. The V gene's germline CDR1 is SGHRS and CDR2 YFSETQ. The CDR3 has 15 amino acids. The CDR3 DNA reads as TGCGCCAGCAGTTATACAGGACGGATGAACACTGAAGCTTTCTTT. Its protein product is CASSYTGRMNTEAFF. The entire variable domain, with the rest obtained from reference TRBV5-1 and TRBJ1-1, is as follows: KAGVTQTPRYLIKTRGQQVTLSCSPISGHRSVSWYQQTPGQGLQFLFEYFSETQRNKGNFPGRFSGRQFSNSRSEMNVSTLELGDSALYLCASSYTGRMNTEAFFGQGTRLTVV.

This clone was seen a single time. The chain combines TRBV18 with TRBJ1-1; D possibly corresponds to TRBD1 (5 bases). From germline, CDR1 is KGHSH and CDR2 LQKENI. Between the trimmed V and J ends, which lost 5 bases and 1 base, there was a span of 8 bases. This CDR3 contains 13 residues. The CDR3 sequence is CASSSTGNTEAFF. The CDR3, as DNA: TGTGCCAGCTCATCTACAGGGAACACTGAAGCTTTCTTT. The whole variable domain, filled in from reference TRBV18 and TRBJ1-1, reads NAGVMQNPRHLVRRRGQEARLRCSPMKGHSHVYWYRQLPEEGLKFMVYLQKENIIDESGMPKERFSAEFPKEGPSILRIQQVVRGDSAAYFCASSSTGNTEAFFGQGTRLTVV.

The rearrangement joins TRBV7-2 to TRBJ1-1, with TRBD1 identical over 7 bases. The CDR3 runs 13 residues. Trimming took 5 bases from V and 3 from J; bases not matched to a gene: 3. From germline, CDR1 is SGHTA and CDR2 FQGNSA. For the CDR3, the DNA is TGTGCCAGCAGCATGCAGGGGGACACTGAAGCTTTCTTT. It specifies CASSMQGDTEAFF. Drawing the rest from reference TRBV7-2 and TRBJ1-1, the complete variable domain is GAGVSQSPSNKVTEKGKDVELRCDPISGHTALYWYRQSLGQGLEFLIYFQGNSAPDKSGLPSDRFSAERTGGSVSTLTIQRTQQEDSAVYLCASSMQGDTEAFFGQGTRLTVV.

The chain recombines TRBV25-1 with TRBJ1-5; 9 bases map to TRBD1. J was trimmed by 2 bases and V by 4 bases; bases with no gene match: 6. The CDR3 sequence is 16 residues long. CDR1 is MGHDK, CDR2 SYGVNS, per germline. The CDR3 is CASSGLQGAGNQPQHF. The CDR3, as DNA: TGTGCCAGCAGTGGCCTACAGGGGGCGGGCAATCAGCCCCAGCATTTT.

The J gene is TRBJ2-3, the V gene TRBV7-2; tentative D call: TRBD2 (6 bases). The V gene lost 6 bases and the J gene lost 4 bases, with 14 bases spanning the gap. CDR1 is SGHTA, CDR2 FQGNSA, per germline. The CDR3 has 14 amino acids. In DNA, the CDR3 is TGTGCCAGCAGGGGGGGATCTAGCGCAGATACGCAGTATTTT. Protein sequence: CASRGGSSADTQYF.

The V and J genes are TRBV24-1 and TRBJ2-3; no clear D gene. CDR3 length equals 14 residues. Germline V CDR1 and CDR2: KGHDR, SFDVKD. V was cut by 2 bases and J by 4 bases, with 9 bases left in between. The CDR3 sequence: CATSDYPLADTQYF. CDR3 sequence (DNA): TGTGCCACCAGTGATTACCCCCTAGCAGATACGCAGTATTTT.

The chain has TRBV6-5 and TRBJ1-3; TRBD1 might be the D (6 bases). The V end was cut by 7 bases, the J end by 0 bases, with 13 bases between. Per germline, CDR1 MNHEY and CDR2 SVGAGI. The CDR3 is 15 amino acids. The CDR3 region is CASTDRLSSGNTIYF. The CDR3 DNA reads as TGTGCCAGCACCGACAGGTTAAGCTCTGGAAACACCATATATTTT.

This clone was found a few times. This chain connects TRBV7-3 to TRBJ1-6; no definite D call. Germline V gene sequence: CDR1 SGHTA, CDR2 FQGTGA. This CDR3 spans 13 amino acids. V gave up 4 bases and J gave up 6 bases, with 7 bases separating them. This CDR3 reads CASSYTANSPLHF. CDR3 coding DNA: TGTGCCAGCAGCTACACCGCTAATTCACCCCTCCACTTT.

This chain links TRBV3-1 (or the pseudogene TRBV3-2) with TRBJ2-7; D not resolved. Trimming removed 1 base from V and 2 bases from J, with 6 bases in between. The germline CDR1 and CDR2 sequences are LGHDT and YNNKEL (reference sequence). The CDR3 sequence is 13 residues long. DNA of the CDR3: TGTGCCAGCAGCCAAGCAAGCACCTACGAGCAGTACTTC. Protein product: CASSQASTYEQYF.

This clone occurred once. The genes are TRBV28 and TRBJ1-2; 8 nucleotides agree with TRBD1. Trimming removed 3 bases from V and 6 bases from J; junction bases left unmatched: 3. This CDR3 is 13 amino acids long. CDR1 is MDHEN, CDR2 SYDVKM, per germline. The CDR3: CASSLMDRDGYTF. The CDR3, as DNA: TGTGCCAGCAGTTTGATGGACAGGGATGGCTACACCTTC.

The chain links TRBV6-2 or TRBV6-3 to TRBJ2-1, with TRBD1 matching 10 bases. Trimming cost V 2 bases and J 6 bases; bases outside gene matches: 13. The CDR3 extends over 18 amino acids. CDR1 MNHEY and CDR2 SVGEGT come from the germline V gene. In DNA, the CDR3 is TGTGCCAGCAGTTACGACTTGGGGGACAGGGGACGGGGCAATGAGCAGTTCTTC. Residues: CASSYDLGDRGRGNEQFF.

The chain has TRBV6-1 and TRBJ1-2, with D possibly TRBD1 on 6 matching bases. The CDR3 is 16 residues long. Trimming took 1 base from V and 4 from J, leaving 16 bases between them. The germline gives CDR1 MNHNS, CDR2 SASEGT. CDR3 amino acids: CASSEVSGGQGYGYTF. DNA for the CDR3: TGTGCCAGCAGTGAAGTGTCCGGGGGGCAGGGCTATGGCTACACCTTC.

The CDR3 DNA is TGTGCCAGCAGCCCAGGGGGGAAGGTTGAGACCCAGTACTTC. It is translated as CASSPGGKVETQYF. This rearrangement joins TRBV7-3 to TRBJ2-5, with D perhaps TRBD1 (7 bases). Deletions cut 5 bases from V and 5 bases from J, with 15 bases between. The length of the CDR3 is 14 residues. Germline V gene data show CDR1 as SGHTA and CDR2 as FQGTGA.

The V gene is TRBV28, the J gene TRBJ2-5; a weak D match, TRBD1 (7 bases). Germline V CDR1 and CDR2: MDHEN, SYDVKM. The V end lost 2 bases, the J end lost 4 bases, and 20 bases lay between the germline ends. The CDR3 has 17 amino acids. The CDR3 DNA reads as TGTGCCAGCAGTTTACGCGGGACAGACCTTGGGCGAGAGACCCAGTACTTC. Amino acids: CASSLRGTDLGRETQYF.

The chain's CDR3 is CASSLGDKNTEAFF. CDR3 sequence (DNA): TGTGCCAGCAGCTTGGGCGACAAGAACACTGAAGCTTTCTTT. V and J are TRBV5-6 and TRBJ1-1; no clear D gene. In germline, CDR1 is SGHDT, CDR2 YYEEEE. V gave up 0 bases and J gave up 1 base, with 7 bases separating them. The CDR3 is made up of 14 amino acids. Full variable domain (remainder filled in from reference TRBV5-6 and TRBJ1-1): DAGVTQSPTHLIKTRGQQVTLRCSPKSGHDTVSWYQQALGQGPQFIFQYYEEEERQRGNFPDRFSGHQFPNYSSELNVNALLLGDSALYLCASSLGDKNTEAFFGQGTRLTVV.